These 12 T cell receptor beta chains came from one sample sequenced in a study of blood T cells in healthy people across ages. Primers used in a second PCR of roughly 6 to 11 cycles were a sample-barcoded 5' primer and a J-beta primer mix. TCRdb ran MiXCR on the 5' RACE reads and lists one entry per CDR3 protein. Of 550,000 to 600,000 distinct CDR3 sequences listed, around 50% were seen once; the top ten hold 20% to 25%. The sample consisted of blood. These receptors were taken from a man older than 75 in good health.

The genes are TRBV7-2 and TRBJ2-3, with 7 bases identical to TRBD2. This CDR3 comprises 16 residues. Germline V gives CDR1 SGHTA, CDR2 FQGNSA. V gave up 5 bases and J gave up 0 bases; unmatched junction bases: 8. The DNA of the CDR3 is TGTGCCAGCAGCCGCCTAGCGGTACCTAGCACAGATACGCAGTATTTT. This sequence encodes CASSRLAVPSTDTQYF.

Remarks on this clonotype: Just one base apart from a much larger clone, this may be a read error. The V call is TRBV20-1, the J call TRBJ2-3; possible D gene TRBD2, 6 bases. V lost 1 base and J 2 bases, leaving 16 bases between the germline ends. This CDR3 comprises 16 residues. Germline loops: CDR1 DFQATT, CDR2 SNEGSKA (reference sequence). DNA of the CDR3: TGCAGTGCTAGAGCAGGACCAGCGGGCTACACAGATACGCAGTATTTT. It specifies CSARAGPAGYTDTQYF.

This clonotype has a single count. This chain joins TRBV7-6 and TRBJ1-4; weak D call: TRBD1 (6 bases). V was cut by 1 base and J by 8 bases, with 14 bases left in between. CDR3 length: 15 amino acids. In germline, CDR1 is SGHVS, CDR2 FNYEAQ. The CDR3 nucleotides read TGTGCCAGCAGCTTAGGGGGGGCTGGACGAGAAAAACTGTTTTTT. Translation gives CASSLGGAGREKLFF.

The DNA for the CDR3 is TGTGCCATCAGTGAGTCGATGGGACAGGGGGCGCCGGACACTGAAGCTTTCTTT. Translating gives CAISESMGQGAPDTEAFF. The rearrangement joins TRBV10-3 to TRBJ1-1; 12 nucleotides agree with TRBD1. The CDR3 covers 18 residues. Per the germline V gene, CDR1 is ENHRY and CDR2 is SYGVKD. J was trimmed by 3 bases and V by 0 bases; bases with no gene match: 8.

For this clonotype: At one end the junction does not follow the germline gene, possibly because of a read error. The chain couples TRBV5-1 to TRBJ2-1; D may be TRBD1 or TRBD2 (5 bases each). The CDR3 has 16 residues. The V gene's germline CDR1 is SGHRS and CDR2 YFSETQ. Here the CDR3 reads CASSLAGPGSYNEEFF. Here the CDR3 DNA reads TGCGCCAGCAGCTTGGCGGGGCCCGGCTCCTACAATGAGGAGTTCTTC.

The gene calls are TRBV7-2 and TRBJ2-5; 7 positions agree with TRBD1. V dropped 1 base and J dropped 4; count of bases not matched to a gene: 9. Germline values: CDR1 SGHTA, CDR2 FQGNSA. The CDR3 extends over 16 amino acids. The CDR3 region has the DNA TGTGCCAGCAGCTTAGATAAAAGACAGGGCAGAGAGACCCAGTACTTC. It codes for CASSLDKRQGRETQYF.

The V gene is TRBV9, the J gene TRBJ2-3; the match to TRBD1 covers 7 bases. The CDR3 runs to 15 residues. Germline V gene lookup returns CDR1 SGDLS and CDR2 YYNGEE. Trimming at V came to 4 bases and at J to 4 bases, leaving 9 bases not matched to a gene. DNA for the CDR3: TGTGCCAGCAGCATGCAGGGACAGCAGGCAGATACGCAGTATTTT. It is translated as CASSMQGQQADTQYF.

V usage is TRBV11-2 and J usage is TRBJ2-7; perhaps TRBD2 as D (5 bases). The CDR3 has 15 residues. Germline CDR1 is SGHAT and CDR2 is FQNNGV. V lost 3 bases to trimming and J lost 2 bases, with 14 bases between them. CDR3 in amino acids: CASSLGVIGAYEQYF. DNA for the CDR3: TGTGCCAGCAGCTTGGGAGTTATCGGGGCCTACGAGCAGTACTTC. The variable domain in full, with the rest retrieved from reference TRBV11-2 and TRBJ2-7, is EAGVAQSPRYKIIEKRQSVAFWCNPISGHATLYWYQQILGQGPKLLIQFQNNGVVDDSQLPKDRFSAERLKGVDSTLKIQPAKLEDSAVYLCASSLGVIGAYEQYFGPGTRLTVT.

The chain uses TRBV28 and TRBJ2-6; 7 bases line up with TRBD2. Losses at the gene ends were 10 bases for V and 2 bases for J; bases not matched to a gene: 5. From germline, CDR1 is MDHEN and CDR2 SYDVKM. The CDR3 contains 14 residues. In DNA, the CDR3 is TGTGCCACCAACGCGGGGGCTGGGGCCAACGTCCTGACTTTC. It specifies CATNAGAGANVLTF. The variable domain in full, completed from reference TRBV28 and TRBJ2-6, reads DVKVTQSSRYLVKRTGEKVFLECVQDMDHENMFWYRQDPGLGLRLIYFSYDVKMKEKGDIPEGYSVSREKKERFSLILESASTNQTSMYLCATNAGAGANVLTFGAGSRLTVL.

The rearrangement links TRBV6-1 to TRBJ2-5; 7 bases are shared with TRBD2. The CDR3 is 17 amino acids. V gave up 4 bases and J gave up 3 bases; unmatched junction bases: 14. Germline V gives CDR1 MNHNS, CDR2 SASEGT. CDR3 coding DNA: TGTGCCAGCAGTGTAGTCTGGCTAGCGGAGAAAGAAGAGACCCAGTACTTC. Protein: CASSVVWLAEKEETQYF.

This clonotype showed up just a few times. The rearrangement uses TRBV6-2 or TRBV6-3 and TRBJ2-3; D unclear. This CDR3 is built from 14 residues. Looked up from germline, CDR1 is MNHEY and CDR2 is SVGEGT. Trimming stripped 5 bases from V and 4 bases from J, with 13 bases between. CDR3 in DNA: TGTGCCAGCAGTACCTGGCCCATGGCAGATACGCAGTATTTT. It yields the protein CASSTWPMADTQYF.

The V gene is TRBV7-2, the J gene TRBJ2-3; TRBD1 aligns across 9 bases. In germline, CDR1 is SGHTA, CDR2 FQGNSA. The V segment lost 8 bases and the J segment 3 bases; nucleotides outside the gene matches: 9. The CDR3 is 15 amino acids. Here the CDR3 reads CASVTDRGATDTQYF. CDR3 sequence (DNA): TGTGCCAGCGTCACTGACAGGGGGGCGACAGATACGCAGTATTTT. Drawing the rest from reference TRBV7-2 and TRBJ2-3, the complete variable domain is GAGVSQSPSNKVTEKGKDVELRCDPISGHTALYWYRQSLGQGLEFLIYFQGNSAPDKSGLPSDRFSAERTGGSVSTLTIQRTQQEDSAVYLCASVTDRGATDTQYFGPGTRLTVL.